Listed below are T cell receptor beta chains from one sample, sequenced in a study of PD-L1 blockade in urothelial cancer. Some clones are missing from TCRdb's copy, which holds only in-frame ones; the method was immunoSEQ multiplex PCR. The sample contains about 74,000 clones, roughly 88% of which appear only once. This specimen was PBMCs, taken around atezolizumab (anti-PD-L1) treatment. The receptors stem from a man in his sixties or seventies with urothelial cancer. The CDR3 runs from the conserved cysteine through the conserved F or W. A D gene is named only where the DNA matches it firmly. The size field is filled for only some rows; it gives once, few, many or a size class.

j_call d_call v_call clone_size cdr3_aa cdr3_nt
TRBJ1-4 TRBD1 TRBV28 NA CASSSQGQGSGKLFF TGTGCCAGCAGTTCCCAGGGACAGGGATCGGGAAAACTGTTTTTT
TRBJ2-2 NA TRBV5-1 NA CASSPTPGTLTGELFF TGCGCCAGCAGCCCGACCCCCGGGACACTTACCGGGGAGCTGTTTTTT
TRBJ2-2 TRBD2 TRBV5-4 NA CASSFLLAANTGELFF TGTGCCAGCAGCTTTTTACTAGCGGCGAACACCGGGGAGCTGTTTTTT
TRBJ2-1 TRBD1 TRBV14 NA CASSQGQGVYRNEQFF TGTGCCAGCAGCCAAGGACAGGGCGTTTACCGTAATGAGCAGTTCTTC
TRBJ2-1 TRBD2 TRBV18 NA CASSPPGLAGVDEQFF TGTGCCAGCTCACCACCCGGACTAGCGGGAGTGGATGAGCAGTTCTTC
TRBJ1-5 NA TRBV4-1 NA CASSQEFSPGINQPQHF TGCGCCAGCAGCCAAGAATTCTCACCGGGGATCAATCAGCCCCAGCATTTT
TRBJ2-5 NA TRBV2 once CASSVARYRETQYF TGTGCCAGCAGTGTGGCTAGGTATAGAGAGACCCAGTACTTC
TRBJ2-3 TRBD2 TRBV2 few CASRLAGSTDTQYF TGTGCCAGTCGACTAGCGGGGAGCACAGATACGCAGTATTTT
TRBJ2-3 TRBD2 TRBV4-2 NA CASSEGTSGSRHTQYF TGTGCCAGCAGCGAAGGGACTAGCGGGAGTCGGCATACGCAGTATTTT
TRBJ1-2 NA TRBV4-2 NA CASSQDSPGPNYGYTF TGTGCCAGCAGCCAAGATTCTCCGGGTCCTAACTATGGCTACACCTTC
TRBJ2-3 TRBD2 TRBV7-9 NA CASSPVPAGSTDTQYF TGTGCCAGCAGCCCCGTCCCAGCGGGGAGCACAGATACGCAGTATTTT
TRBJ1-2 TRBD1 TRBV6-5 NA CASSDTGGYYGYTF TGTGCCAGCAGCGACACAGGGGGCTACTATGGCTACACCTTC
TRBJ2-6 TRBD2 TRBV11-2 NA CASSLEGGSGANVLTF TGTGCCAGCAGCTTAGAGGGAGGGTCTGGGGCCAACGTCCTGACTTTC
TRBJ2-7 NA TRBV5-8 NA CAKRRGQYF TGTGCCAAAAGAAGAGGGCAGTACTTC
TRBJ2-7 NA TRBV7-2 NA CASSLGGHSYEQYF TGTGCCAGCAGCTTAGGAGGGCACTCCTACGAGCAGTACTTC
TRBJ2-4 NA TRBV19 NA CASSTRGEGQLAKNIQYF TGTGCCAGTAGTACAAGGGGGGAGGGTCAACTAGCCAAAAACATTCAGTACTTC
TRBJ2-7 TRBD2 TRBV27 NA CASSLSGGARTAEQYF TGTGCCAGCAGTTTATCGGGAGGGGCCCGTACGGCCGAGCAGTACTTC
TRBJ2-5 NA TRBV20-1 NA CGSGFETQYF TGCGGTTCAGGGTTTGAGACCCAGTACTTC
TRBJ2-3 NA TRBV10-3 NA CAISESELDTQYF TGTGCCATCAGTGAGTCGGAGCTAGATACGCAGTATTTT
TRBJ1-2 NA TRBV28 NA CASRRGADYGYTF TGTGCCAGCAGACGGGGGGCCGACTATGGCTACACCTTC
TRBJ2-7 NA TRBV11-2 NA CASSLGGGEEQYF TGTGCCAGCAGCTTAGGGGGCGGCGAAGAGCAGTACTTC
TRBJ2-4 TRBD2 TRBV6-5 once CASSGGSRAKNIQYF TGTGCCAGCAGCGGCGGGAGTCGGGCCAAAAACATTCAGTACTTC
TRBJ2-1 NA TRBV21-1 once CASNLTASYNEQFF TGTGCCAGCAATTTGACAGCCTCCTACAATGAGCAGTTCTTC
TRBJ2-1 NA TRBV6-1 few CASRVGGPAYNEQFF TGTGCCAGCAGGGTCGGGGGTCCGGCCTACAATGAGCAGTTCTTC
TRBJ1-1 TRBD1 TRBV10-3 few CAISVGRTGSKTEAFF TGTGCCATCAGTGTGGGCCGGACAGGGAGTAAGACTGAAGCTTTCTTT
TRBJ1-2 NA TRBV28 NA CASSRRPRGGYTF TGTGCCAGTTCCAGAAGGCCCCGGGGTGGCTACACCTTC
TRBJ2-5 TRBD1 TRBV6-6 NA CASSPIETGEYF TGTGCCAGCAGCCCGATCGAGACAGGGGAGTACTTC
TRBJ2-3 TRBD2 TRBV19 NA CASSWGLEADTQYF TGTGCCAGTAGCTGGGGACTAGAAGCAGATACGCAGTATTTT
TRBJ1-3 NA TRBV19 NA CASREDSSGNTIYF TGTGCCAGTAGAGAGGACAGCTCTGGAAACACCATATATTTT
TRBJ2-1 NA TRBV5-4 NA CASSGDRRGAGNEQFF TGTGCCAGCAGCGGGGATAGGAGGGGCGCGGGCAATGAGCAGTTCTTC